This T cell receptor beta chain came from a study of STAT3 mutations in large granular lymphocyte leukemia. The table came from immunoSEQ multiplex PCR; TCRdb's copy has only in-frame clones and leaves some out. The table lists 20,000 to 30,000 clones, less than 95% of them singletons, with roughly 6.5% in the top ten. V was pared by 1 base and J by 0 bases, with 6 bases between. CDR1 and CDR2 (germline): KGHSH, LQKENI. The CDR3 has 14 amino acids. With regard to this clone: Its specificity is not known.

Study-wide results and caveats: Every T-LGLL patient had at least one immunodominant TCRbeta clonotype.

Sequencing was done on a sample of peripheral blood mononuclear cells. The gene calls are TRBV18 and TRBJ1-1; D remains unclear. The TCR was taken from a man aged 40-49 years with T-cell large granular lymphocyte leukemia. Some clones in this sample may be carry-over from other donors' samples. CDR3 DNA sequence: TGTGCCAGCTCACCACAGGGCGTGAACACTGAAGCTTTCTTT. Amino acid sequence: CASSPQGVNTEAFF.